Shown below are 23 T cell receptor beta chains from a single sample sequenced in a study of blood T cell repertoires in COVID-19. Sequencing used immunoSEQ multiplex PCR; TCRdb keeps in-frame clones, though not all of them. The table has tens of thousands of clones, about 80% seen once; the top ten hold 10% to 15%. The specimen was peripheral blood. Source of these receptors: a human donor in a cohort sampled during active COVID-19.

The V call is TRBV28, the J call TRBJ1-6; 7 bases map to TRBD1. CDR1 and CDR2 (germline): MDHEN, SYDVKM. V was clipped by 6 bases and J by 7 bases; unmatched bases: 9. The CDR3 contains 15 residues. Here the CDR3 DNA reads TGTGCCAGCAGCCCCAATCGAGGGGGCAATTCACCCCTCCACTTT. The encoded protein is CASSPNRGGNSPLHF.

V usage is TRBV19 and J usage is TRBJ1-2; TRBD1 might be the D (5 bases). Germline CDR1 reads LNHDA; CDR2 reads SQIVND (reference sequence). This CDR3 is built from 13 residues. Trimming took 5 bases from V and 2 from J, leaving 9 bases between them. The CDR3 region is CASSAGGNYGYTF. The CDR3 nucleotides are TGTGCCAGTAGTGCGGGGGGAAACTATGGCTACACCTTC.

The rearrangement links TRBV10-3 to TRBJ1-6; 7 bases are a match to TRBD1. V lost 0 bases and J lost 6; bases outside the gene matches: 2. The CDR3 has 15 amino acids. Germline CDR1 is ENHRY and CDR2 is SYGVKD. The CDR3 DNA reads as TGTGCCATCAGTGAGTCCGGACAGGTTAATTCACCCCTCCACTTT. Amino acids: CAISESGQVNSPLHF.

The V call is TRBV5-1, the J call TRBJ2-2, with 9 bases matching TRBD2. The CDR3 sequence is 16 residues long. V trimming: 1 base; J trimming: 2 bases; junction bases outside the gene matches: 3. Looked up from germline, CDR1 is SGHRS and CDR2 is YFSETQ. Here the CDR3 reads CASSLPAGGNTGELFF. The DNA of the CDR3 is TGCGCCAGCAGCTTGCCAGCGGGGGGTAACACCGGGGAGCTGTTTTTT.

The V gene is TRBV5-6, the J gene TRBJ2-2; D is perhaps TRBD1 (5 bases). There are 16 residues in the CDR3. Germline V gene lookup returns CDR1 SGHDT and CDR2 YYEEEE. V dropped 1 base and J dropped 2 bases, with 12 bases sitting between them. In DNA form, the CDR3 reads TGTGCCAGCAGCTTGTTTTCCGGACATAACACCGGGGAGCTGTTTTTT. It specifies CASSLFSGHNTGELFF.

This clone turned up a few times. The chain combines TRBV24-1 with TRBJ2-3, with TRBD1 matching 7 bases. The CDR3 extends over 15 amino acids. In germline, CDR1 is KGHDR, CDR2 SFDVKD. V lost 5 bases and J lost 0; bases outside the gene matches: 4. The CDR3 region has the DNA TGTGCCACCAGTGGGACAGGCAGTAGCACAGATACGCAGTATTTT. It yields the protein CATSGTGSSTDTQYF.

This clone was found a few times. The chain recombines TRBV4-1 with TRBJ2-3; TRBD2 agrees at 8 bases. This CDR3 has 19 residues. The V gene's germline CDR1 is MGHRA and CDR2 YSYEKL. V was pared by 4 bases and J by 4 bases, with 19 bases of the junction left unmatched. As DNA, the CDR3 is TGCGCCAGCAGCCCGGCCGCCAGCGGGAGTAGTCTGGCCGCAGATACGCAGTATTTT. It specifies CASSPAASGSSLAADTQYF.

This chain uses TRBV29-1 with TRBJ2-6; perhaps TRBD2 as D (6 bases). CDR1 is SQVTM, CDR2 ANQGSEA, per germline. The CDR3 runs 17 residues. Trimming cost V 5 bases and J 1 base, with 18 bases left between them. CDR3 amino acids: CSVLLAGRNSGANVLTF. CDR3 coding DNA: TGCAGCGTTCTCCTGGCAGGGAGGAATTCTGGGGCCAACGTCCTGACTTTC.

CDR3 sequence (DNA): TGTGCCAGCACCCAAGGAGGGCTACCTAACACTGAAGCTTTCTTT. Its protein is CASTQGGLPNTEAFF. V and J are TRBV7-2 and TRBJ1-1; unclear D gene. Per the germline V gene, CDR1 is SGHTA and CDR2 is FQGNSA. Trimming removed 7 bases from V and 2 bases from J, with 17 bases in between. The CDR3 contains 15 residues.

The chain is built from TRBV7-8 and TRBJ2-3; TRBD2 agrees at 7 bases. The germline V gene has CDR1 SGHVS and CDR2 FQNEAQ. The length of the CDR3 is 16 residues. V dropped 8 bases and J dropped 6; count of bases not matched to a gene: 17. The CDR3 loop reads CASGWGRAGVRDTQYF. CDR3 coding DNA: TGTGCCAGCGGCTGGGGCCGGGCGGGGGTGCGGGATACGCAGTATTTT.

This clone was seen just once. The chain links TRBV7-2 to TRBJ1-6; perhaps TRBD1 as D (5 bases). The V gene lost 8 bases and the J gene lost 3 bases, with 14 bases spanning the gap. The germline V gene has CDR1 SGHTA and CDR2 FQGNSA. This CDR3 is 15 amino acids long. DNA of the CDR3: TGTGCCAGCGGGGGAGGGGCTGGCTATAATTCACCCCTCCACTTT. It codes for CASGGGAGYNSPLHF.

The chain uses TRBV7-3 and TRBJ2-3, with D possibly being TRBD2 (6 bases). The CDR3 extends over 15 amino acids. Deletions cut 1 base from V and 2 bases from J, with 10 bases between. Germline loops: CDR1 SGHTA, CDR2 FQGTGA. For the CDR3, the DNA is TGTGCCAGCAGCTTAAGGGGCGGGGCCACAGATACGCAGTATTTT. As protein: CASSLRGGATDTQYF.

This chain uses TRBV7-2 with TRBJ2-7; 9 positions agree with TRBD2. The V segment lost 6 bases and the J segment 3 bases; nucleotides outside the gene matches: 12. The CDR3 has 16 residues. Germline CDR1 is SGHTA and CDR2 is FQGNSA. CDR3: CASSLSPSGALYEQYF. The DNA of the CDR3 is TGTGCCAGCAGTCTAAGTCCTAGCGGGGCCCTCTACGAGCAGTACTTC.

The V and J genes are TRBV20-1 and TRBJ2-4; 8 nucleotides agree with TRBD1. The length of the CDR3 is 14 residues. Germline-derived CDR1 and CDR2 are DFQATT and SNEGSKA (reference sequence). Trimming removed 3 bases from V and 3 bases from J; junction bases left unmatched: 4. The CDR3 sequence: CSASNTGGKNIQYF. The CDR3 DNA follows: TGCAGTGCTAGTAACACAGGGGGCAAAAACATTCAGTACTTC.

This chain uses TRBV6-4 with TRBJ1-1; D unclear. With 6 bases removed from V and 6 bases from J, the gap between germline ends came to 14 bases. The CDR3 totals 13 residues. From germline, CDR1 is MRHNA and CDR2 SNTAGT. In nucleotides, the CDR3 is TGTGCCAGCAGCGCAAAAAGAGGATCTGAAGCTTTCTTT. Translating gives CASSAKRGSEAFF.

The genes are TRBV12-3 or TRBV12-4 and TRBJ1-5; D uncertain. The CDR3 consists of 13 residues. V lost 1 base to trimming and J lost 7 bases, with 8 bases between them. CDR3 in DNA: TGTGCCAGCAGTTTAGTAAACCGGCAGCCCCAGCATTTT. This codes for CASSLVNRQPQHF.

This clone was recorded once. This chain links TRBV10-3 with TRBJ2-1, with 8 bases matching TRBD2. CDR3 size: 14 residues. Germline CDR1 ENHRY, CDR2 SYGVKD. The V and J ends lost 3 bases and 8 bases, in that order; junction bases with no gene match: 6. CDR3 bases: TGTGCCATCAGTGACCGCGGGAGGAGCTATGAGCAGTTCTTC. It yields the protein CAISDRGRSYEQFF.

The CDR3 nucleotides read TGTGCCAGCACCCACGGCGGGGCGCGAAACTATGGCTACACCTTC. Protein sequence: CASTHGGARNYGYTF. This chain uses TRBV5-4 with TRBJ1-2, with a tentative D call TRBD1 (5 bases). There are 15 residues in the CDR3. V lost 6 bases and J 2 bases, leaving 17 bases between the germline ends. The germline V gene has CDR1 SGHNT and CDR2 YYREEE (reference sequence).

V usage is TRBV6-2 or TRBV6-3 and J usage is TRBJ1-2, with D maybe TRBD1 (5 bases). V dropped 1 base and J dropped 9 bases, with 15 bases sitting between them. The V gene's germline CDR1 is MNHEY and CDR2 SVGEGT. The CDR3 loop spans 14 amino acids. DNA of the CDR3: TGTGCCAGCAGTTACTTGACAGTTGCCTTAAGCTACACCTTC. This gives the protein CASSYLTVALSYTF.

The chain joins TRBV7-9 to TRBJ2-3; 8 bases align to TRBD2. CDR1 and CDR2 from the germline V gene are SEHNR and FQNEAQ (reference sequence). The CDR3 extends over 16 amino acids. The ends lost 3 bases at V and 14 bases at J; junction bases unmatched: 19. The CDR3 DNA follows: TGTGCCAGCAGCTTCCCGATGTCGGGGGGGCCTTTCCACCCGTATTTT. Protein: CASSFPMSGGPFHPYF.

The chain links TRBV6-1 to TRBJ2-7, with 10 bases lining up with TRBD2. The CDR3 loop spans 14 amino acids. V lost 3 bases and J lost 3; bases outside the gene matches: 2. CDR1 and CDR2 (germline): MNHNS, SASEGT. In nucleotides, the CDR3 is TGTGCCAGCAGTGATGGGACTAGCGTCTACGAGCAGTACGTC. This sequence encodes CASSDGTSVYEQYV.

This clone was found a few times. J is TRBJ2-5 and V is TRBV18, with a possible D match to TRBD2 (6 bases). Trimming left V 3 bases short and J 6 bases short, with 11 bases between. Germline loops: CDR1 KGHSH, CDR2 LQKENI. This CDR3 has 13 residues. The CDR3 loop reads CASSPTAGQTQYF. DNA of the CDR3: TGTGCCAGCTCACCTACGGCGGGGCAGACCCAGTACTTC.

V and J are TRBV7-9 and TRBJ2-7, with TRBD1 matching over 9 bases. The CDR3 covers 14 residues. Trimming at V came to 6 bases and at J to 6 bases, leaving 9 bases not matched to a gene. The germline CDR1 and CDR2 sequences are SEHNR and FQNEAQ (reference sequence). In nucleotides, the CDR3 is TGTGCCAGCAGACCCACGGGACAGGGTGGCGAGCAGTACTTC. Translated: CASRPTGQGGEQYF.